These 7 T cell receptor beta chains share one sample of origin, sequenced in a study of shared clonotypes between healthy human individuals. Clones were read by immunoSEQ multiplex PCR, and TCRdb kept only the in-frame ones, dropping some. This table has 2 million to 2.5 million clones, approximately 95% appearing once. Sequencing was performed on naive CD4+ T cells from PBMCs. The subset: CD45RA+ positively selected. Receptor source: a man aged 18 to 29 in good health. Some clones in this sample may be carry-over from other donors' samples.

Concerning this clone: This sample also contains other DNA sequences that code for the same CDR3. The V and J genes are TRBV18 and TRBJ1-1, with D possibly matching TRBD1 (5 bases). V lost 3 bases, J lost 2 bases, and 7 bases lay in between. The length of the CDR3 is 13 residues. Germline CDR1 KGHSH, CDR2 LQKENI. The CDR3 nucleotides are TGTGCCAGCTCACCGACAGTTAACACTGAAGCTTTCTTT. This encodes CASSPTVNTEAFF.

The chain carries TRBV6-5 and TRBJ2-7; D gene ambiguous. The germline CDR1 and CDR2 sequences are MNHEY and SVGAGI. Trimming pared 6 bases from V and 2 bases from J, leaving 11 bases between. The CDR3 sequence is 13 residues long. In nucleotides, the CDR3 is TGTGCCAGCAGGGAAGGGTCGACCTACGAGCAGTACTTC. This encodes CASREGSTYEQYF.

On this clone: Different DNA sequences within this sample yield the same CDR3. The chain uses TRBV28 and TRBJ1-2, with no clear D. This CDR3 spans 11 amino acids. The germline V and J ends were trimmed by 2 bases and 8 bases, with 6 bases remaining between them. The germline V gene has CDR1 MDHEN and CDR2 SYDVKM. CDR3 in amino acids: CASSLLYGYTF. CDR3 in DNA: TGTGCCAGCAGTTTACTTTACGGCTACACCTTC.

With respect to this clone: This CDR3 is also generated by other DNA sequences in the sample. J is TRBJ1-1 and V is TRBV5-8; tentative D call: TRBD1 (6 bases). Deletions cut 2 bases from V and 5 bases from J, with 10 bases between. This CDR3 has 13 amino acids. The V gene's germline CDR1 is SGHTS and CDR2 YDEGEE. In nucleotides, the CDR3 is TGTGCCAGCAGCTTAGTAAGGGGGACTGAAGCTTTCTTT. Protein sequence: CASSLVRGTEAFF.

The chain links TRBV5-1 to TRBJ2-1; 7 bases match TRBD2. The CDR3 length is 15 residues. The V gene's germline CDR1 is SGHRS and CDR2 YFSETQ. V lost 2 bases and J lost 8; bases outside the gene matches: 10. The DNA for the CDR3 is TGCGCCAGCAGCTTACCGCGGGAGAGGGGCGATGAGCAGTTCTTC. The encoded protein is CASSLPRERGDEQFF.

The CDR3, as DNA: TGTGCCAGCAGCCCTCAGCTGGGGGGCTTCTACGAGCAGTACTTC. This encodes CASSPQLGGFYEQYF. The chain employs TRBV7-2 and TRBJ2-7; D tentatively fits TRBD1 or TRBD2 (6 bases each). Trimming cost V 5 bases and J 3 bases, with 17 bases left between them. From germline, CDR1 is SGHTA and CDR2 FQGNSA. This CDR3 has 15 residues.

As DNA, the CDR3 is TGTGCCAGCAGCTTAGCGGCTGCCTGGGCTGAAGCTTTCTTT. Residues: CASSLAAAWAEAFF. V usage is TRBV11-1 and J usage is TRBJ1-1; D not certain. V was cut by 0 bases and J by 6 bases, with 11 bases left in between. The CDR3 totals 14 residues. Germline CDR1 reads SGHAT; CDR2 reads FQDESV (reference sequence).